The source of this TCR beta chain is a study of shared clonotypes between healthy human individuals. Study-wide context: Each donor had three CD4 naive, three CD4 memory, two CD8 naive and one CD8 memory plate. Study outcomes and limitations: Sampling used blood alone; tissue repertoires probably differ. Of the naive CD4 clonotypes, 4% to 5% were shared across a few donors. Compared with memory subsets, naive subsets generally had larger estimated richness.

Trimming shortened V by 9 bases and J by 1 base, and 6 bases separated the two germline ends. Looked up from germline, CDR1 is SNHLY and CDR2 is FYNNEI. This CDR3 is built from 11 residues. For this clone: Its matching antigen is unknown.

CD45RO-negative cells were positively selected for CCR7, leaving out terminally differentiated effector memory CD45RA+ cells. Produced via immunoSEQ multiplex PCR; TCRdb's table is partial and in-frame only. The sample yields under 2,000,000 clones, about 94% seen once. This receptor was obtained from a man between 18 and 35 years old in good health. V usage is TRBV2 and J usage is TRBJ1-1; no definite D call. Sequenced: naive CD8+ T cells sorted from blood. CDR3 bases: TGTGCCAGTGAAACGAACACTGAAGCTTTCTTT. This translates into CASETNTEAFF.